This passage covers 17 T cell receptor beta chains from one sample sequenced in a study of regulatory T cells in long-lasting Graves disease. Time point here: newly diagnosed GD, antithyroid drugs for less than 3 months. The TCR library was prepared using RNA isolated from PBMCs. Library construction for TCR beta used iRepertoire HTBI primers and Arm-PCR of CDR3 regions. One entry per CDR3 protein, called by TCRdb with MiXCR from the multiplex PCR reads. Among hundreds of thousands of distinct CDR3 sequences, 12% were seen once, and the ten largest hold roughly 8.2%. The data were also submitted as part of a second study, on T cells in Graves' hyperthyroidism and ophthalmopathy.

The specimen was peripheral blood mononuclear cells (PBMCs), collected at new diagnosis, from a patient treated with antithyroid drugs. The source is a woman aged 25 to 39 with Graves disease.

This clonotype was seen at least ten times. The V and J genes are TRBV2 and TRBJ1-2, with TRBD1 matching 10 bases. V dropped 8 bases and J dropped 5; count of bases not matched to a gene: 14. The CDR3 loop spans 16 amino acids. CDR1 and CDR2 from the germline V gene are SNHLY and FYNNEI. The CDR3 bases are TGTGCCAGCGGCCGGGACAGGGGCACTACTTTTTATGGCTACACCTTC. Translation: CASGRDRGTTFYGYTF. Drawing the rest from reference TRBV2 and TRBJ1-2, the complete variable domain is EPEVTQTPSHQVTQMGQEVILRCVPISNHLYFYWYRQILGQKVEFLVSFYNNEISEKSEIFDDQFSVERPDGSNFTLKIRSTKLEDSAMYFCASGRDRGTTFYGYTFGSGTRLTVV.

In its sample, this clonotype was seen many times. This chain uses TRBV5-1 with TRBJ2-7, with 7 bases aligning to TRBD1. Germline CDR1 reads SGHRS; CDR2 reads YFSETQ. After removal of 0 bases from V and 3 bases from J, the junction contained 3 bases not matched to a gene. The length of the CDR3 is 14 residues. The CDR3 reads CASSLEGQFYEQYF. CDR3 DNA: TGCGCCAGCAGCTTGGAGGGACAGTTCTACGAGCAGTACTTC.

This clonotype was seen only a few times. This may be a read error: a much more frequent sequence differs by one nucleotide. V usage is TRBV2 and J usage is TRBJ1-5; 10 nucleotides line up with TRBD1. Germline assignment: CDR1 SNHLY and CDR2 FYNNEI. The CDR3 length is 15 residues. CDR3 residues: CAGSKTGGGNQPQHF. CDR3 coding DNA: TGTGCCGGCAGTAAGACAGGGGGCGGCAATCAGCCCCAGCATTTT. Full variable domain (outside the CDR3, taken from reference TRBV2 and TRBJ1-5): EPEVTQTPSHQVTQMGQEVILRCVPISNHLYFYWYRQILGQKVEFLVSFYNNEISEKSEIFDDQFSVERPDGSNFTLKIRSTKLEDSAMYFCAGSKTGGGNQPQHFGDGTRLSIL.

At least ten counts were recorded for this clonotype. This chain joins TRBV7-9 and TRBJ1-1; 8 bases are a match to TRBD1. The junction had 10 bases not matched to a gene; V was cut back by 1 base and J by 6 bases. Germline assignment: CDR1 SEHNR and CDR2 FQNEAQ (reference sequence). The CDR3 spans 16 residues. DNA of the CDR3: TGTGCCAGCAGCTTAGTGCCAGGGGGCGCGGTGGCTGAAGCTTTCTTT. Translation gives CASSLVPGGAVAEAFF.

This clonotype has ten or more counts. V is TRBV27 and J is TRBJ1-1, with 8 nucleotides matching TRBD1. V lost 3 bases, J lost 4 bases, and 4 bases stayed unmatched. The length of the CDR3 is 14 residues. Germline lookup yields CDR1 MNHEY and CDR2 SMNVEV (reference sequence). The CDR3: CASSFQGASTEAFF. The CDR3, as DNA: TGTGCCAGCAGTTTCCAGGGGGCCAGCACTGAAGCTTTCTTT.

This chain joins TRBV29-1 and TRBJ2-5; 9 bases map to TRBD1. The germline V gene encodes CDR1 SQVTM and CDR2 ANQGSEA. This CDR3 is 13 amino acids long. After removal of 5 bases from V and 5 bases from J, the junction contained 6 bases not matched to a gene. This CDR3 reads CSVYRGLGETQYF. Here the CDR3 DNA reads TGCAGCGTTTACAGGGGGCTAGGGGAGACCCAGTACTTC.

This clonotype was picked up many times. CDR3 region: CASLTGRVDTQYF. The CDR3 DNA reads as TGTGCCAGCCTTACGGGGCGGGTAGATACGCAGTATTTT. This chain links TRBV28 with TRBJ2-3; the D gene could be TRBD1 or TRBD2 (5 bases each). The CDR3 has 13 amino acids. The V and J ends lost 8 bases and 5 bases respectively, with 14 bases between them. Germline V gene lookup returns CDR1 MDHEN and CDR2 SYDVKM.

Only one count was recorded for this clonotype. V gene TRBV12-3 or TRBV12-4 combines with J gene TRBJ2-3, with 7 bases lining up with TRBD2. J was trimmed by 1 base and V by 11 bases; bases with no gene match: 27. CDR3 length: 20 amino acids. The CDR3 nucleotides are TGTGCCGTCAGTCTATTTGGGGAGGGCTGGGCTAGCGGCCGCACAGATACGCAGTATTTT. Its protein product is CAVSLFGEGWASGRTDTQYF.

This clonotype was seen repeatedly, ten times or more. This chain joins TRBV15 and TRBJ2-1; D not resolved. Germline CDR1 and CDR2: LNHNV and YYDKDF (reference sequence). Trimming left V 0 bases short and J 10 bases short, with 16 bases between. This CDR3 has 15 residues. In DNA, the CDR3 is TGTGCCACCAGCAGAGATAAAGGCCGCGCCAGGGAGCAGTTCTTC. The encoded protein is CATSRDKGRAREQFF.

The chain carries TRBV20-1 and TRBJ1-1; D unclear. Trimming removed 6 bases at V and 0 bases at J, with 14 bases between. The V gene's germline CDR1 is DFQATT and CDR2 SNEGSKA (reference sequence). The CDR3 sequence is 14 residues long. The CDR3 DNA reads TGCAGTGCAGGTAACTGGAGAATGAACACTGAAGCTTTCTTT. This encodes CSAGNWRMNTEAFF.

This clonotype was counted many times. The chain links TRBV28 to TRBJ1-4; 7 bases line up with TRBD1. Germline lookup yields CDR1 MDHEN and CDR2 SYDVKM. The ends lost 2 bases at V and 3 bases at J; junction bases unmatched: 3. The CDR3 sequence is 15 residues long. In nucleotides, the CDR3 is TGTGCCAGCAGTTTAGAGCAGGGGGCTAATGAAAAACTGTTTTTT. Its translation is CASSLEQGANEKLFF.

This clonotype was observed a few times. This chain uses TRBV20-1 with TRBJ1-5, with unresolved D. The germline CDR1 and CDR2 sequences are DFQATT and SNEGSKA (reference sequence). The CDR3 spans 15 residues. V dropped 0 bases and J dropped 0 bases, with 9 bases sitting between them. The CDR3 here is CSAREATGSNQPQHF. CDR3 nucleotides: TGCAGTGCTAGAGAGGCTACGGGTAGCAATCAGCCCCAGCATTTT.

This clonotype was counted between two and nine times. V usage is TRBV6-2 or TRBV6-3 and J usage is TRBJ2-5; D is unclear. The CDR3 loop spans 15 amino acids. Trimming removed 6 bases at V and 2 bases at J, with 16 bases between. The germline gives CDR1 MNHEY, CDR2 SVGEGT. CDR3 amino acids: CASSFLGTVQETQYF. The CDR3 DNA sequence: TGTGCCAGCAGCTTCCTTGGAACAGTACAAGAGACCCAGTACTTC.

The V call is TRBV5-1, the J call TRBJ2-2, with D hard to call. Trimming pared 3 bases from V and 5 bases from J, leaving 14 bases between. The CDR3 consists of 15 residues. The germline V gene has CDR1 SGHRS and CDR2 YFSETQ. The DNA of the CDR3 is TGCGCCAGCAGCTACGCCCACAGTGGAACCGGGGAGCTGTTTTTT. Translating gives CASSYAHSGTGELFF. Full variable domain (remainder filled in from reference TRBV5-1 and TRBJ2-2): KAGVTQTPRYLIKTRGQQVTLSCSPISGHRSVSWYQQTPGQGLQFLFEYFSETQRNKGNFPGRFSGRQFSNSRSEMNVSTLELGDSALYLCASSYAHSGTGELFFGEGSRLTVL.

At least ten counts were recorded for this clonotype. The gene calls are TRBV29-1 and TRBJ2-4; D unclear. V was clipped by 3 bases and J by 7 bases, with 13 bases between them. Looked up from germline, CDR1 is SQVTM and CDR2 is ANQGSEA. The CDR3 covers 13 residues. The CDR3 sequence: CSVDAGSRNIQYF. CDR3 nucleotides: TGCAGCGTTGACGCAGGATCCAGGAACATTCAGTACTTC.

This clonotype was recorded a few times. The chain links TRBV24-1 to TRBJ2-2; 10 bases align to TRBD1. The junction had 0 bases not matched to a gene; V was cut back by 10 bases and J by 5 bases. This CDR3 has 12 amino acids. In germline, CDR1 is KGHDR, CDR2 SFDVKD. The CDR3: CATGQGTGELFF. In DNA, the CDR3 is TGTGCCACGGGACAGGGGACCGGGGAGCTGTTTTTT.

This clonotype came up a few times. A single base separates this from a much larger clone, so it may be a read error. V and J are TRBV2 and TRBJ2-7, with 9 bases that match TRBD1. V was clipped by 8 bases and J by 5 bases; unmatched bases: 4. The germline CDR1 and CDR2 sequences are SNHLY and FYNNEI. The CDR3 is 12 amino acids. The DNA of the CDR3 is TGTGCCAGCCAGGACAGGGGTGACGAGCAGTACTTC. Amino acids: CASQDRGDEQYF.